This TCR beta chain was observed in a study of blood T cells in healthy people across ages. Study-wide findings and caveats: Roughly linear age-related decline in beta diversity appeared, significant by age about 37.

Primed by a sample-barcoded 5' primer and a J-beta primer mix, a second PCR proceeded for about 6 to 12 cycles. TCRdb analysed the 5' RACE reads with MiXCR anew, one entry per CDR3 protein. This table holds about 500,000 distinct CDR3 sequences, more than 20% found once. This CDR3 is built from 14 residues. Germline V gene data show CDR1 as SGHKS and CDR2 as YYEKEE (reference sequence). Trimming removed 3 bases at V and 0 bases at J, with 8 bases between. This clonotype came up a few times. Its antigen remains unknown. The sample also formed part of further work on T cells of mothers and their children. As reported in that work: Donors were a few healthy Caucasian mothers and their six children.

J is TRBJ2-3 and V is TRBV5-5; D uncertain. This receptor was taken from a boy between 5 and 17 years old in good health. Sequences were obtained from blood. CDR3 DNA: TGTGCCAGCAGCTCAGGATTTAGCACAGATACGCAGTATTTT. Residues: CASSSGFSTDTQYF. Full variable domain (rest looked up from reference TRBV5-5 and TRBJ2-3): DAGVTQSPTHLIKTRGQQVTLRCSPISGHKSVSWYQQVLGQGPQFIFQYYEKEERGRGNFPDRFSARQFPNYSSELNVNALLLGDSALYLCASSSGFSTDTQYFGPGTRLTVL.